Given below is one T cell receptor beta chain in context. After removal of 4 bases from V and 6 bases from J, the junction contained 5 bases not matched to a gene. The CDR3 contains 15 residues. Germline V gene lookup returns CDR1 LNHDA and CDR2 SQIVND (reference sequence). This entry comes from a study of blood T cell repertoires in COVID-19. Original processing notes: Amplification of reference gene primers was used by the study to estimate nucleated cell counts. Profiling relied on immunoSEQ multiplex PCR, and the TCRdb table lists in-frame clones only, not all of them. V, J and clone size reflect that table, while D and trimming were determined from the DNA. The profile covers over 200,000 clones, with about 86% appearing a single time and around 8.9% taken by the ten largest.

The V call is TRBV19, the J call TRBJ1-5; 11 nucleotides line up with TRBD1. The material sequenced was peripheral blood. This receptor was obtained from a man aged 35 to 55 with active or convalescent COVID-19. CDR3 nucleotides: TGTGCCAGTAGTACAGGGACAGGGGGAGGTCAGCCCCAGCATTTT. It translates to CASSTGTGGGQPQHF. Based on the CDR3 plus reference TRBV19 and TRBJ1-5, the full variable domain is DGGITQSPKYLFRKEGQNVTLSCEQNLNHDAMYWYRQDPGQGLRLIYYSQIVNDFQKGDIAEGYSVSREKKESFPLTVTSAQKNPTAFYLCASSTGTGGGQPQHFGDGTRLSIL.